This T cell receptor (beta chain) was documented in a study of response to subunit inactivated influenza vaccine. Regarding the study as a whole: Authors proposed each seasonal influenza vaccination draws in few new T cells.

Turning to this clonotype: The target antigen is unknown.

Looked up from germline, CDR1 is SGDLS and CDR2 is YYNGEE. V was clipped by 3 bases and J by 0 bases, with 10 bases between them. This CDR3 comprises 16 residues. One entry per CDR3 protein results from TCRdb running MiXCR on the RT-PCR reads. The sample has about 480,000 distinct CDR3 sequences, about 10% seen once. The chain uses TRBV9 and TRBJ2-6; D ambiguous. The sequence was collected from a man between 45 and 60 years old who received an inactivated influenza vaccine. The sequencing used PBMCs from blood, collected more than 35 days after vaccination. The CDR3 region is CASSADGFSGANVLTF. The CDR3, as DNA: TGTGCCAGCAGCGCAGACGGGTTCTCTGGGGCCAACGTCCTGACTTTC.